This T cell receptor beta chain is from a study of lymphopenia after photon versus proton radiotherapy (dated by TCRdb to the late 2010s). For the study in its entirety: The study compared the immunological effects of photon versus proton radiation therapy in patients with gastrointestinal tumors who developed high-grade lymphopenia. A cohort of around 20 patients with gastrointestinal tumors who received either photon or proton therapy and subsequently developed lymphopenia was included. The study aimed to characterize how the two radiation modalities differ in their impact on the immune system.

Receptor libraries were prepared by the immunoSEQ multiplex PCR assay. Alongside multiparametric flow cytometry, deep sequencing of rearranged TCR beta loci was used to profile the T cell repertoires. Not all clones reach the TCRdb copy of this immuneACCESS table, which keeps in-frame sequences only. Checked studies attribute under half of the gap to unresolved V genes and leave the rest unexplained. The sample table shows fewer than 50,000 clones, and over 75% are seen once. About 2.2% of the sample lies in the top ten. As for this clone: Its cognate antigen has yet to be identified. No base quality information exists; no much larger clone differs at one position.

The full study reports these points: Across the cohort, a larger post-nadir drop in TCR diversity was inversely correlated with overall survival time among patients who died. Relative stability during treatment was observed in proton-treated patients, whereas loss of naive T cells and TCR diversity and gain of effector/memory populations were observed in photon-treated patients. After the lymphocyte count nadir, repertoires from photon-treated patients showed oligoclonal expansion, particularly of CD8+ Temra cells, and this expansion drove the decline in diversity. The survival association was examined only in patients who died, and the authors described better survival with proton therapy as a possibility, not as a demonstrated result.

The junction carries 6 bases between V and J, which are trimmed by 4 bases and 0 bases respectively. The germline V gene sets CDR1 to KGHSH and CDR2 to LQKENI. Counted from cysteine to phenylalanine, this CDR3 has 13 amino acids. The entry retains the CDR3 DNA only, 39 bases that are in frame from base 1. Sequencing used peripheral blood, obtained from a patient treated with photon-based radiotherapy. This clonotype was obtained from a man aged 40-50 years with gastric cancer. The chain was built from TRBV18 and TRBJ1-1; no D gene is confidently identified. The bases read TGTGCCAGCTCACGGGAGATGAACACTGAAGCTTTCTTT. This yields the protein CASSREMNTEAFF.